These 14 T cell receptor beta chains were sequenced from one sample in a study of graft-versus-host responses after intestinal transplantation. These receptors' antigens are unknown. TCRdb keeps only in-frame clones here, not all; method: immunoSEQ multiplex PCR. The profile covers 70,000 to 95,000 clones, with approximately 92% appearing a single time and approximately 1.1% taken by the ten largest. The input for sequencing was unstimulated CD8+ T cells sorted from spleen or lymph node cells, taken before transplant. Every receptor here comes from a human donor who was the organ donor for an intestinal transplant.

There are a few counts of this clone. The genes are TRBV6-5 and TRBJ2-7; 7 positions match TRBD2. The trim removed 2 bases at V and 5 bases at J, leaving 12 bases unmatched. This CDR3 region has 16 residues. The germline CDR1 and CDR2 sequences are MNHEY and SVGAGI. The chain's CDR3 is CASSYTRDYPPNEQYF. The CDR3 DNA sequence: TGTGCCAGCAGTTACACCCGGGACTACCCGCCTAACGAGCAGTACTTC.

This chain links TRBV13 with TRBJ2-3; no reliable D call. This CDR3 has 13 amino acids. Trimming pared 8 bases from V and 1 base from J, leaving 10 bases between. Germline V lookup: CDR1 PRHDT, CDR2 FYEKMQ (reference sequence). CDR3 DNA sequence: TGTGCCAGCCTTTCCCTAGGCACAGATACGCAGTATTTT. Amino acid sequence: CASLSLGTDTQYF.

The chain carries TRBV6-6 and TRBJ1-2, with 9 positions matching TRBD1. Germline loops: CDR1 MNHNY, CDR2 SVGAGI (reference sequence). The CDR3 is made up of 15 amino acids. J gave up 4 bases and V 4 bases, and 7 bases lay outside the gene matches. The CDR3 nucleotides are TGTGCCAGCAGTTCGACGGGACAGGGATTCTATGGCTACACCTTC. Translation gives CASSSTGQGFYGYTF.

The chain uses TRBV5-1 and TRBJ1-2, with a possible D match to TRBD1 (5 bases). The V and J ends lost 0 bases and 4 bases respectively, with 10 bases between them. The germline CDR1 and CDR2 sequences are SGHRS and YFSETQ. The CDR3 runs 14 residues. The CDR3 nucleotides are TGCGCCAGCAGCTTGGGGCAGGGCACCTATGGCTACACCTTC. Translated: CASSLGQGTYGYTF.

CDR3 nucleotide sequence: TGTGCTAGTGGTCCTTTTGTTCTAGTACATAGGGGCGAGCAGTACTTC. Translating it yields CASGPFVLVHRGEQYF. The genes are TRBV12-5 and TRBJ2-7; D is perhaps TRBD1 (5 bases). The germline gives CDR1 LGHNT, CDR2 FRNRAP. The CDR3 loop spans 16 amino acids. The V and J ends lost 5 bases and 6 bases respectively, with 23 bases between them.

The sample holds one count of this clone. The genes are TRBV5-8 and TRBJ1-1; D gene uncertain. Germline-derived CDR1 and CDR2 are SGHTS and YDEGEE. Trimming shortened V by 4 bases and J by 2 bases, and 12 bases separated the two germline ends. This CDR3 contains 14 residues. CDR3 residues: CASSPGGPNTEAFF. DNA of the CDR3: TGTGCCAGCAGCCCCGGAGGACCCAACACTGAAGCTTTCTTT.

CDR3 loop: CASSPAGTNTGELFF. CDR3 sequence (DNA): TGTGCCAGCAGCCCCGCAGGAACGAACACCGGGGAGCTGTTTTTT. The rearrangement uses TRBV27 and TRBJ2-2, with D unresolved. The ends were cut back, 6 bases at V and 0 bases at J, with 11 bases in the middle. Germline loops: CDR1 MNHEY, CDR2 SMNVEV (reference sequence). This CDR3 has 15 amino acids.

The chain carries TRBV7-6 and TRBJ2-1; D perhaps matches TRBD2 (5 bases). The CDR3 extends over 14 amino acids. CDR1 and CDR2 (germline): SGHVS, FNYEAQ. The V gene lost 2 bases and the J gene lost 3 bases, with 8 bases spanning the gap. The CDR3 coding sequence is TGTGCCAGCAGCTTATCCGGGAACTACAATGAGCAGTTCTTC. Its translation: CASSLSGNYNEQFF.

V is TRBV6-5 and J is TRBJ2-1, with TRBD2 matching 13 bases. Germline V CDR1 and CDR2: MNHEY, SVGAGI. The CDR3 runs to 15 residues. Trimming removed 5 bases from V and 4 bases from J; junction bases left unmatched: 2. The CDR3 coding sequence is TGTGCCAGCAGTCCACTAGCGGGGGGGTACAATGAGCAGTTCTTC. Its translation is CASSPLAGGYNEQFF.

CDR3 loop: CASSGRVYQFDEQFF. The DNA for the CDR3 is TGTGCCAGCAGTGGGAGGGTCTACCAATTCGATGAGCAGTTCTTC. The chain links TRBV6-1 to TRBJ2-1; weak D call: TRBD2 (6 bases). Germline V gene sequence: CDR1 MNHNS, CDR2 SASEGT. The V end lost 4 bases, the J end lost 8 bases, and 18 bases lay between the germline ends. The CDR3 sequence is 15 residues long.

The chain is built from TRBV27 and TRBJ2-1; D might be TRBD2 (6 bases). Germline V CDR1 and CDR2: MNHEY, SMNVEV (reference sequence). V lost 9 bases and J 1 base, leaving 13 bases between the germline ends. The CDR3 covers 14 residues. The CDR3 here is CASQAGGSYNEQFF. In DNA form, the CDR3 reads TGTGCCAGTCAGGCCGGGGGATCCTACAATGAGCAGTTCTTC.

A remark on this clone: Other DNA sequences in this sample translate to the same CDR3. The chain combines TRBV15 with TRBJ2-1; 7 positions agree with TRBD2. CDR1 is LNHNV and CDR2 is YYDKDF in the germline V gene (reference sequence). CDR3 length equals 16 residues. V was pared by 5 bases and J by 0 bases, with 7 bases of the junction left unmatched. In nucleotides, the CDR3 is TGTGCCACCAGCCGCGGAGCGGGAAGCTCCTACAATGAGCAGTTCTTC. Its translation is CATSRGAGSSYNEQFF.

V is TRBV5-5 and J is TRBJ2-7; D is uncertain. This CDR3 contains 13 residues. CDR1 SGHKS and CDR2 YYEKEE come from the germline V gene (reference sequence). V lost 3 bases to trimming and J lost 2 bases, with 9 bases between them. The chain's CDR3 is CASSYSVPYEQYF. In DNA, the CDR3 is TGTGCCAGCAGCTATTCCGTCCCCTACGAGCAGTACTTC.

J is TRBJ2-4 and V is TRBV6-6, with 11 bases lining up with TRBD2. Trimming at V came to 5 bases and at J to 6 bases, leaving 3 bases not matched to a gene. The V gene's germline CDR1 is MNHNY and CDR2 SVGAGI (reference sequence). The length of the CDR3 is 14 residues. Here the CDR3 reads CASSRTSGGNIQYF. The CDR3 coding sequence is TGTGCCAGCAGTCGCACTAGCGGGGGAAACATTCAGTACTTC.